This T cell receptor beta chain derives from a study of sequential checkpoint blockade in melanoma. Across the study: TCRβ was sequenced from DNA of approximately 91 pretreatment tumors. Under 25 patients had matched tumor biopsies before treatment and at week 13 after nivolumab or ipilimumab alone.

Clones were sequenced by immunoSEQ multiplex PCR, and TCRdb holds only the in-frame ones, with some missing. In the table there are approximately 8,800 clones, around 23% of which are singletons. Described treatment: randomized to nivolumab then ipilimumab (arm A) or the reverse (arm B). This clone showed up just a few times. The V gene's germline CDR1 is MDHEN and CDR2 SYDVKM. The V end was cut by 1 base, the J end by 2 bases, with 9 bases between. This CDR3 has 15 amino acids. The TCR sequence derives from a human donor with melanoma. The sample here was tumor tissue (inferred from file names), taken from a patient given nivolumab and ipilimumab in sequence. This chain uses TRBV28 with TRBJ1-3; no firm D call. The CDR3 bases are TGTGCCAGCAGTTTATTACCGGGGACTGGAAACACCATATATTTT. This codes for CASSLLPGTGNTIYF.